The subject of this entry is one T cell receptor (beta chain). The germline V gene has CDR1 LNHDA and CDR2 SQIVND (reference sequence). V was clipped by 6 bases and J by 7 bases; unmatched bases: 11. The CDR3 sequence is 15 residues long. The sample is drawn from a study of cytotoxic CD8 clonotypes in ibrutinib-treated CLL. Profiling relied on immunoSEQ multiplex PCR, and the TCRdb table lists in-frame clones only, not all of them. Counted here are around 70,000 clones, roughly nine tenths occurring once; the ten biggest clones make up approximately 3%. The sequence derives from a human donor with chronic lymphocytic leukemia. Sample: PBMCs, taken after 12 months of ibrutinib treatment. This chain uses TRBV19 with TRBJ2-1; TRBD2 matches at 8 bases. The CDR3 loop is CASRGGKAGDNEQFF. Written as DNA, the CDR3 is TGTGCCAGTAGAGGGGGAAAAGCGGGAGATAATGAGCAGTTCTTC.